This TCR beta chain was obtained from a study of T cells in Graves' hyperthyroidism and ophthalmopathy. Researchers took RNA transcripts and amplified the TCR beta CDR3 regions from them. The HTBI primer set served for first-round RT-PCR of the TCR CDR3. TCRdb reanalysed the multiplex PCR reads using MiXCR and keeps one entry per CDR3 protein. The sample holds some 180,000 distinct CDR3 sequences, around a sixth seen once. As concerns this clonotype: Antigen specificity is unknown.

Between the trimmed V and J ends, which lost 6 bases and 4 bases, there was a span of 9 bases. Germline-derived CDR1 and CDR2 are MNHEY and SVGEGT. The CDR3 contains 12 residues. Study results and caveats: The authors' 13 V-J model separated ophthalmopathy from stable hyperthyroidism.

The chain joins TRBV6-2 or TRBV6-3 to TRBJ1-1; no clear D gene. Sequenced material: blood. The origin of this receptor is a woman in her fifties or sixties with Graves' hyperthyroidism. The CDR3, as DNA: TGTGCCAGCAGGGAGACTGGCACTGAAGCTTTCTTT. The encoded protein is CASRETGTEAFF.